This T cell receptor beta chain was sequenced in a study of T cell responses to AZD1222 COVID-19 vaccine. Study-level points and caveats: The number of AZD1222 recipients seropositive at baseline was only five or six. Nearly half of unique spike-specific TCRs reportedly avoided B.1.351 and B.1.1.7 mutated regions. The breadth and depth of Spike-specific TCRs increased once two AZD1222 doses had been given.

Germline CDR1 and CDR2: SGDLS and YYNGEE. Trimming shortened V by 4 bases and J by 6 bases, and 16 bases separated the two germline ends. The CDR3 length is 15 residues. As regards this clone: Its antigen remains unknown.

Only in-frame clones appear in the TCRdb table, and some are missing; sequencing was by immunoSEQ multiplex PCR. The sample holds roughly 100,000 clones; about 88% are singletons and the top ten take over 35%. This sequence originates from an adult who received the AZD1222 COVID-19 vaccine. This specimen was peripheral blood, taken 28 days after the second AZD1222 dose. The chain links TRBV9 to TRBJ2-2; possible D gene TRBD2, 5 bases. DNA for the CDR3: TGTGCCAGCAGCATAATATCGAACGGGGCCGGGGAGCTGTTTTTT. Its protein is CASSIISNGAGELFF.